This TCR beta chain emerged from a study of T cells after yellow fever vaccination. This clonotype was recorded at least ten times. The V and J ends lost 3 bases and 4 bases respectively, with 6 bases between them. This CDR3 is built from 12 residues. In germline, CDR1 is MNHEY, CDR2 SVGEGT. TCR cDNA, made by 5'RACE template switching, carried an added universal primer site and UMIs. TCRdb analysed the 5' RACE reads with MiXCR anew, one entry per CDR3 protein. The sample lists 450,000 to 650,000 distinct CDR3 sequences; less than 25% were seen once. This receptor was identified in a man younger than 30 who received the YFV17D yellow fever vaccine. Source: PBMCs, taken approximately 22 days after the first yellow fever vaccination. The chain has TRBV6-2 or TRBV6-3 and TRBJ1-2; D ambiguous. As DNA, the CDR3 is TGTGCCAGCAGTTATGGGAGCTATGGCTACACCTTC. Its translation is CASSYGSYGYTF.